Given below is one T cell receptor (beta chain) in context. Its antigen has not been determined. No per-base quality is available; no much larger clone lies one base away. This sample was included in a study of T cell changes during pregnancy in multiple sclerosis (dated by TCRdb to the late 2010s). Regarding the research as a whole: The study looked at changes in the T cell repertoire across pregnancy in women with multiple sclerosis.

The receptor library was made with the immunoSEQ multiplex PCR assay. TCRdb provides this immuneACCESS table in a form limited to in-frame rearrangements. Some clones are lacking; in checked studies, under half of them reflect an unresolved V gene, and why the rest are absent is not known. The sample table shows 50,000 to 65,000 clones, and around 93% are seen once. The biggest ten clones account for 0.65% to 0.9% of the sample. Unmatched junction bases come to 6, with V trimmed by 5 bases and J by 2 bases. CDR1 SGHTA and CDR2 FQGTGA were looked up in the germline V gene. The CDR3 runs 14 amino acids, cysteine and phenylalanine included. The sequence is cut down to CDR3 DNA, 42 bases in frame from base 1.

Source: peripheral blood, taken in the first trimester of pregnancy. The V gene is TRBV7-3 and the J gene is TRBJ2-7, with 7 central nucleotides matching TRBD1. The receptor comes from a female donor with multiple sclerosis, enrolled in a pregnancy study. The CDR3 loop reads CASSPDRAPYEQYF. The DNA sequence is given as TGTGCCAGCAGCCCCGACAGGGCCCCCTACGAGCAGTACTTC. The full variable domain, with segments outside the CDR3 supplied by the reference TRBV7-3 and TRBJ2-7 proteins, appears as GAGVSQTPSNKVTEKGKYVELRCDPISGHTALYWYRQSLGQGPEFLIYFQGTGAADDSGLPNDRFFAVRPEGSVSTLKIQRTERGDSAVYLCASSPDRAPYEQYFGPGTRLTVT.